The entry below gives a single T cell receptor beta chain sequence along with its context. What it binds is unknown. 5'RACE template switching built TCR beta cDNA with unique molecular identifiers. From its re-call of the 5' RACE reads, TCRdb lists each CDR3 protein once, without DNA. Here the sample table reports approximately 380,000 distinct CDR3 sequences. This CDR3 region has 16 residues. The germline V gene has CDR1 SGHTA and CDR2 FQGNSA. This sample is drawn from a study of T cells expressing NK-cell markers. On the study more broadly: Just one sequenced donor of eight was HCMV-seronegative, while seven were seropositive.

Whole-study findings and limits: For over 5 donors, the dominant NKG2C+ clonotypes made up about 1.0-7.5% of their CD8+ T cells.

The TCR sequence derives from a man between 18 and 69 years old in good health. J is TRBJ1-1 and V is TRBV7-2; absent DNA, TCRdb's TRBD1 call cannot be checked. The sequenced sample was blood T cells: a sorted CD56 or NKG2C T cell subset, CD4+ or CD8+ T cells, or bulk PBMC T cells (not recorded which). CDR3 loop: CASSLGQGRVDTEAFF. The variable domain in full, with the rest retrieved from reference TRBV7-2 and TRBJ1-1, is GAGVSQSPSNKVTEKGKDVELRCDPISGHTALYWYRQSLGQGLEFLIYFQGNSAPDKSGLPSDRFSAERTGGSVSTLTIQRTQQEDSAVYLCASSLGQGRVDTEAFFGQGTRLTVV.